These 19 T cell receptor beta chains originate from one sample sequenced in a study of T-cell reconstitution after alpha-beta-depleted transplantation in children. Preparation of the TCRbeta library involved a method that used unique molecular identifiers. In TCRdb, the PCR reads were re-called with MiXCR into one record per CDR3 protein. The data hold 500,000 or so distinct CDR3 sequences, with about an eighth observed a single time. This specimen was PBMCs, mostly from graft donor cells, taken 180 days after TCRalphabeta/CD19-depleted stem cell transplant. The receptors derive from a female patient aged 2-10 years who had a stem cell transplant for aplastic anemia, so the T cells may come from the graft donor.

V and J are TRBV6-1 and TRBJ1-4, with TRBD1 matching over 7 bases. The CDR3 has 14 residues. The junction had 10 bases not matched to a gene; V was cut back by 7 bases and J by 8 bases. Germline V gives CDR1 MNHNS, CDR2 SASEGT. In nucleotides, the CDR3 is TGTGCCAGCACCAGGGGGGGGCCCCAGGAAAAACTGTTTTTT. Its protein product is CASTRGGPQEKLFF.

The chain has TRBV6-5 and TRBJ2-2, with TRBD2 matching 13 bases. This CDR3 is built from 17 residues. The V gene's germline CDR1 is MNHEY and CDR2 SVGAGI. The junction had 9 bases not matched to a gene; V was cut back by 6 bases and J by 5 bases. The chain's CDR3 is CASSLLAGGLGTGELFF. In nucleotides, the CDR3 is TGTGCCAGCAGCTTACTAGCGGGAGGGCTGGGGACCGGGGAGCTGTTTTTT.

The chain joins TRBV19 to TRBJ1-1; D is unclear. V lost 9 bases and J lost 7, with 9 bases in between. Germline V gene sequence: CDR1 LNHDA, CDR2 SQIVND (reference sequence). The CDR3 has 10 amino acids. The CDR3: CASSRVEAFF. As DNA, the CDR3 is TGTGCCAGCAGTCGAGTTGAAGCTTTCTTT.

The chain uses TRBV20-1 and TRBJ1-5; 10 bases map to TRBD1. Unmatched junction bases numbered 4, after V lost 1 base and J lost 7 bases. Germline lookup yields CDR1 DFQATT and CDR2 SNEGSKA (reference sequence). The CDR3 spans 14 residues. The CDR3 DNA sequence: TGCAGTGCTAGAGCCGGGACAGGGGCCCAGCCCCAGCATTTT. Translation gives CSARAGTGAQPQHF.

The sample holds a few counts of this clonotype. V and J are TRBV4-3 and TRBJ1-2; 8 positions match TRBD1. The CDR3 covers 16 residues. Trimming took 0 bases from V and 3 from J; bases not matched to a gene: 6. Germline V gene data show CDR1 as LGHNA and CDR2 as YSLEER. CDR3 region: CASSQDRAGGYYGYTF. CDR3 DNA: TGCGCCAGCAGCCAAGATCGGGCAGGGGGCTACTATGGCTACACCTTC.

The chain combines TRBV4-3 with TRBJ2-1, with 11 bases that match TRBD2. CDR3 size: 16 residues. Germline loops: CDR1 LGHNA, CDR2 YSLEER. V was pared by 4 bases and J by 4 bases, with 6 bases of the junction left unmatched. Here the CDR3 reads CASSRRTSGFYNEQFF. The CDR3 region has the DNA TGCGCCAGCAGCCGGAGGACTAGCGGGTTTTACAATGAGCAGTTCTTC.

The V call is TRBV20-1, the J call TRBJ2-6, with D possibly being TRBD2 (7 bases). There are 15 residues in the CDR3. Germline CDR1 is DFQATT and CDR2 is SNEGSKA (reference sequence). V was pared by 5 bases and J by 4 bases, with 15 bases between. CDR3 nucleotides: TGCAGTGCTCGGGGGGCTGCGGGGGGGGCCAACGTCCTGACTTTC. Translating gives CSARGAAGGANVLTF.

The chain carries TRBV7-8 and TRBJ1-2; D is uncertain. The CDR3 sequence is 14 residues long. The ends were cut back, 0 bases at V and 6 bases at J, with 11 bases in the middle. Looked up from germline, CDR1 is SGHVS and CDR2 is FQNEAQ. The CDR3 region is CASSLAGPRHGYTF. As DNA, the CDR3 is TGTGCCAGCAGCTTAGCCGGACCGCGCCATGGCTACACCTTC.

This clonotype turned up a few times. This chain joins TRBV25-1 and TRBJ2-3; 13 bases map to TRBD2. Losses at the gene ends were 4 bases for V and 4 bases for J; bases not matched to a gene: 5. Germline lookup yields CDR1 MGHDK and CDR2 SYGVNS. The CDR3 loop spans 16 amino acids. As DNA, the CDR3 is TGTGCCAGCAGTGGGACTAGCGGGAGTTCCTCAGATACGCAGTATTTT. This translates into CASSGTSGSSSDTQYF.

This clonotype has only a few counts. The genes are TRBV12-3 or TRBV12-4 and TRBJ2-1, with D unclear. The CDR3 loop spans 11 amino acids. Between the trimmed V and J ends, which lost 7 bases and 10 bases, there was a span of 11 bases. The CDR3 region has the DNA TGTGCCAGCAAGGGTTCCGGAGAGCAGTTCTTC. It is translated as CASKGSGEQFF.

A few counts support this clonotype. The chain joins TRBV4-1 to TRBJ2-7, with D uncertain. The CDR3 spans 13 residues. Germline V lookup: CDR1 MGHRA, CDR2 YSYEKL. V was pared by 8 bases and J by 7 bases, with 18 bases between. The CDR3 DNA reads TGCGCCAGCCAGGACCCACGGAGCAGGGAGCAGTACTTC. It is translated as CASQDPRSREQYF.

This clonotype was seen only a few times. The gene calls are TRBV29-1 and TRBJ2-1; a weak D match, TRBD2 (5 bases). The ends were cut back, 0 bases at V and 6 bases at J, with 15 bases in the middle. Germline CDR1 and CDR2: SQVTM and ANQGSEA. The CDR3 extends over 15 amino acids. CDR3 DNA: TGCAGCGTTGAAGATAGGGTAGCGCGGACCAATGAGCAGTTCTTC. Its translation is CSVEDRVARTNEQFF.

This clonotype appeared a few times. The chain couples TRBV20-1 to TRBJ1-3; D unresolved. This CDR3 contains 16 residues. The ends were cut back, 5 bases at V and 0 bases at J, with 17 bases in the middle. Germline CDR1 DFQATT, CDR2 SNEGSKA (reference sequence). The CDR3 nucleotides read TGCAGTGCTGATAGTCACGAGGCCAGCTCTGGAAACACCATATATTTT. It translates to CSADSHEASSGNTIYF.

V usage is TRBV4-1 and J usage is TRBJ1-4; a possible D gene is TRBD1 (5 bases). Trimming left V 4 bases short and J 5 bases short, with 17 bases between. Germline CDR1 reads MGHRA; CDR2 reads YSYEKL. The CDR3 extends over 16 amino acids. CDR3 in amino acids: CASSLKMGTWNEKLFF. CDR3 DNA sequence: TGCGCCAGCAGCCTTAAAATGGGGACGTGGAATGAAAAACTGTTTTTT.

This clonotype has ten or more counts. The V gene is TRBV15, the J gene TRBJ2-3, with 8 bases aligning to TRBD2. Losses at the gene ends were 5 bases for V and 1 base for J; bases not matched to a gene: 11. CDR1 and CDR2 from the germline V gene are LNHNV and YYDKDF (reference sequence). The length of the CDR3 is 17 residues. For the CDR3, the DNA is TGTGCCACCAGCGATGATGGGGAAGCGGGAGGCACAGATACGCAGTATTTT. As protein: CATSDDGEAGGTDTQYF.

This clonotype was found a few times. The rearrangement links TRBV12-3 or TRBV12-4 to TRBJ2-7; TRBD1 might be the D (6 bases). This CDR3 is 17 amino acids long. Trimming left V 3 bases short and J 0 bases short, with 18 bases between. The CDR3 region is CASSLVGQGRFSYEQYF. As DNA, the CDR3 is TGTGCCAGCAGTTTGGTCGGGCAGGGGCGGTTCTCCTACGAGCAGTACTTC.

The V gene is TRBV7-2, the J gene TRBJ2-7; no clear D gene. With 1 base removed from V and 4 bases from J, the gap between germline ends came to 8 bases. Germline CDR1 is SGHTA and CDR2 is FQGNSA. CDR3 length: 13 amino acids. CDR3 region: CASSLGSGYEQYF. The CDR3 nucleotides are TGTGCCAGCAGCTTAGGCTCCGGGTACGAGCAGTACTTC.

The table lists this clonotype with many counts. The chain has TRBV12-3 or TRBV12-4 and TRBJ1-1; no firm D call. V was trimmed by 1 base and J by 3 bases, leaving 6 bases between them. The CDR3 spans 13 residues. As DNA, the CDR3 is TGTGCCAGCAGTTTAGGCGGTCACACTGAAGCTTTCTTT. Its protein is CASSLGGHTEAFF.

This clonotype was seen only a few times. The V gene is TRBV30, the J gene TRBJ2-1; 10 bases align to TRBD2. The CDR3 is 14 amino acids. The V segment lost 2 bases and the J segment 7 bases; nucleotides outside the gene matches: 5. Looked up from germline, CDR1 is GTSNPN and CDR2 is SVGIG (reference sequence). The CDR3 is CAWSLAGGGNEQFF. Written as DNA, the CDR3 is TGTGCCTGGAGTTTAGCGGGAGGAGGAAATGAGCAGTTCTTC.